Below, 27 T cell receptor beta chains from the same sample are listed, as sequenced in a study of shared clonotypes between healthy human individuals. Clones were sequenced by immunoSEQ multiplex PCR, and TCRdb holds only the in-frame ones, with some missing. This sample yields 2 million to 2.5 million clones, of which 95% are seen a single time; around 0.13% belongs to the top ten. Sequencing was performed on naive CD4+ T cells sorted from blood. As for subset: CD45RA+ positively selected. These receptors were obtained from a man between 18 and 29 years old in good health.

The chain joins TRBV18 to TRBJ2-2; no clear D. The CDR3 runs to 13 residues. Trimming took 3 bases from V and 6 from J, leaving 8 bases between them. Looked up from germline, CDR1 is KGHSH and CDR2 is LQKENI. In DNA, the CDR3 is TGTGCCAGCTCACCTGCAGGCGCCGGGGAGCTGTTTTTT. Protein product: CASSPAGAGELFF.

CDR3 sequence reads: CASRPGTALYGYTF. As DNA, the CDR3 is TGTGCCAGCAGGCCCGGGACAGCCCTATATGGCTACACCTTC. The rearrangement joins TRBV6-5 to TRBJ1-2; 7 bases are a match to TRBD1. With V trimmed by 6 bases and J by 5 bases, 9 bases remained unmatched. Germline lookup yields CDR1 MNHEY and CDR2 SVGAGI. The length of the CDR3 is 14 residues.

This chain uses TRBV11-3 with TRBJ2-3, with TRBD2 identical over 14 bases. The CDR3 loop spans 18 amino acids. V lost 5 bases, J lost 0 bases, and 7 bases stayed unmatched. Germline V lookup: CDR1 SGHNT, CDR2 YENEEA. The CDR3 reads CASSRGTSGGESTDTQYF. In DNA form, the CDR3 reads TGTGCCAGCAGCCGGGGGACTAGCGGGGGCGAGAGCACAGATACGCAGTATTTT.

This clone has just one count. This chain links TRBV9 with TRBJ2-1, with D possibly matching TRBD1 (6 bases). Trimming took off 0 bases at V and 5 bases at J, with 9 bases between the two ends. The CDR3 loop spans 14 amino acids. From germline, CDR1 is SGDLS and CDR2 YYNGEE. CDR3 in DNA: TGTGCCAGCAGCGTAGCAGGGGACGACAATGAGCAGTTCTTC. It encodes CASSVAGDDNEQFF.

The chain has TRBV7-2 and TRBJ1-2; tentatively, D is TRBD1 (6 bases). CDR1 is SGHTA and CDR2 is FQGNSA in the germline V gene. This CDR3 has 15 residues. V dropped 3 bases and J dropped 1 base, with 12 bases sitting between them. The CDR3 sequence is CASSLGAKVNYGYTF. The CDR3 DNA reads TGTGCCAGCAGCTTGGGGGCTAAGGTTAACTATGGCTACACCTTC.

This clone was recorded only once. J is TRBJ2-4 and V is TRBV30; D gene uncertain. Per germline, CDR1 GTSNPN and CDR2 SVGIG (reference sequence). Trimming took off 0 bases at V and 0 bases at J, with 9 bases between the two ends. The length of the CDR3 is 15 residues. The CDR3 nucleotides read TGTGCCTGGAGTGTCCCAGCTCTAGCCAAAAACATTCAGTACTTC. It encodes CAWSVPALAKNIQYF.

The chain has TRBV28 and TRBJ2-1; possibly TRBD2 for D (6 bases). V was cut by 7 bases and J by 3 bases, with 16 bases left in between. CDR3 length: 15 amino acids. Germline loops: CDR1 MDHEN, CDR2 SYDVKM. CDR3 coding DNA: TGTGCCAGCACATCTGGGGGGAATAACTACAATGAGCAGTTCTTC. Translating gives CASTSGGNNYNEQFF.

This clone appeared a single time. The chain joins TRBV11-2 to TRBJ1-1; 7 bases are a match to TRBD1. Per germline, CDR1 SGHAT and CDR2 FQNNGV. J was trimmed by 7 bases and V by 0 bases; bases with no gene match: 11. The CDR3 length is 16 residues. CDR3 sequence (DNA): TGTGCCAGCAGCTTAGATCTGGACAGGCCGTTAGGTGAAGCTTTCTTT. It codes for CASSLDLDRPLGEAFF.

The J gene is TRBJ1-5, the V gene TRBV28; D gene uncertain. V lost 3 bases and J 6 bases, leaving 6 bases between the germline ends. Germline loops: CDR1 MDHEN, CDR2 SYDVKM. The CDR3 is made up of 12 amino acids. CDR3 residues: CASSLSAQPQHF. The DNA for the CDR3 is TGTGCCAGCAGTTTGTCGGCTCAGCCCCAGCATTTT.

The chain employs TRBV29-1 and TRBJ1-5; 8 positions match TRBD1. Germline-derived CDR1 and CDR2 are SQVTM and ANQGSEA. The CDR3 consists of 12 residues. J lost 6 bases, V lost 4 bases, and 2 bases had no gene match. CDR3 residues: CSVVTGGQPQHF. The CDR3 nucleotides are TGCAGCGTTGTCACAGGGGGTCAGCCCCAGCATTTT.

The chain employs TRBV10-3 and TRBJ1-6, with 7 bases identical to TRBD1. Germline CDR1 ENHRY, CDR2 SYGVKD. The CDR3 length is 14 residues. The junction had 6 bases not matched to a gene; V was cut back by 6 bases and J by 7 bases. The CDR3 sequence is CAIRPGTENSPLHF. The CDR3 nucleotides read TGTGCCATCAGGCCCGGGACAGAAAATTCACCCCTCCACTTT.

The genes are TRBV6-1 and TRBJ2-5, with D perhaps matching TRBD1 (5 bases). Germline CDR1 reads MNHNS; CDR2 reads SASEGT. The CDR3 consists of 13 residues. The V end was cut by 1 base, the J end by 9 bases, with 12 bases between. The DNA of the CDR3 is TGTGCCAGCAGTGAAGGGTCAGGGCCCTCCCAGTACTTC. Amino acid sequence: CASSEGSGPSQYF.

As regards this clone: This same CDR3 is encoded by further DNA sequences in the sample. V and J are TRBV4-1 and TRBJ2-3; 7 nucleotides line up with TRBD1. The V gene end was trimmed by 2 bases and the J gene end by 1 base; junction bases not matched to a gene: 3. The germline V gene encodes CDR1 MGHRA and CDR2 YSYEKL. The CDR3 loop spans 15 amino acids. The CDR3 DNA sequence: TGCGCCAGCAGCCAAAGGGACAGACGCACAGATACGCAGTATTTT. Translated: CASSQRDRRTDTQYF.

This rearrangement joins TRBV29-1 to TRBJ2-7, with D uncertain. This CDR3 region has 13 residues. V was shortened by 7 bases and J by 2 bases, with 15 bases between the two germline ends. CDR1 is SQVTM and CDR2 is ANQGSEA in the germline V gene. The chain's CDR3 is CSAQTRITYEQYF. In DNA form, the CDR3 reads TGCAGCGCCCAAACGAGGATTACCTACGAGCAGTACTTC.

As to this clone: This sample also contains other DNA sequences that code for the same CDR3. The chain employs TRBV18 and TRBJ2-7; D not resolved. V shed 3 bases and J shed 3 bases, with 9 bases lying between them. Germline lookup yields CDR1 KGHSH and CDR2 LQKENI. The CDR3 is 13 amino acids. The CDR3 DNA is TGTGCCAGCTCACCTGCCCTCATCTACGAGCAGTACTTC. The encoded protein is CASSPALIYEQYF.

This sequence joins TRBV28 and TRBJ1-6; 8 bases match TRBD1. V lost 10 bases and J lost 2; bases outside the gene matches: 4. Germline V gives CDR1 MDHEN, CDR2 SYDVKM. There are 14 residues in the CDR3. The CDR3: CAIRDRPYNSPLHF. The CDR3 bases are TGTGCCATACGGGACAGGCCCTATAATTCACCCCTCCACTTT.

The V and J genes are TRBV2 and TRBJ1-5; 7 bases map to TRBD1. The CDR3 sequence is 15 residues long. CDR1 is SNHLY and CDR2 is FYNNEI in the germline V gene. Losses at the gene ends were 5 bases for V and 4 bases for J; bases not matched to a gene: 8. CDR3 region: CASSLGATGNQPQHF. CDR3 sequence (DNA): TGTGCCAGCAGTCTAGGGGCGACAGGGAATCAGCCCCAGCATTTT.

The V and J genes are TRBV19 and TRBJ2-6, with no clear D. Between the trimmed V and J ends, which lost 4 bases and 2 bases, there was a span of 15 bases. CDR1 LNHDA and CDR2 SQIVND come from the germline V gene (reference sequence). This CDR3 is 17 amino acids long. The CDR3 here is CASSTQVSKTGANVLTF. In DNA form, the CDR3 reads TGTGCCAGTAGTACCCAAGTGTCCAAGACTGGGGCCAACGTCCTGACTTTC.

The rearrangement joins TRBV7-9 to TRBJ1-2; D call uncertain. Trimming shortened V by 5 bases and J by 6 bases, and 19 bases separated the two germline ends. The CDR3 consists of 15 residues. Germline V lookup: CDR1 SEHNR, CDR2 FQNEAQ (reference sequence). The CDR3 reads CASSPSGPSRDGYTF. Here the CDR3 DNA reads TGTGCCAGCAGCCCCTCTGGGCCCTCAAGAGATGGCTACACCTTC.

The rearrangement joins TRBV9 to TRBJ2-3, with 10 bases fitting TRBD2. Germline lookup yields CDR1 SGDLS and CDR2 YYNGEE. Germline trimming cut 0 bases from V and 3 bases from J; bases unmatched to any gene: 7. There are 17 residues in the CDR3. This CDR3 reads CASSVEGLAGVTDTQYF. The DNA of the CDR3 is TGTGCCAGCAGCGTAGAGGGGCTAGCGGGAGTTACAGATACGCAGTATTTT.

The chain employs TRBV6-5 and TRBJ2-3, with D possibly TRBD2 on 7 matching bases. Germline V gene sequence: CDR1 MNHEY, CDR2 SVGAGI. The CDR3 spans 13 residues. Trimming took 6 bases from V and 9 from J, leaving 16 bases between them. Here the CDR3 DNA reads TGTGCCAGCAGCCTCCCGGGGGGCGTCACGCAGTATTTT. Translation: CASSLPGGVTQYF.

The chain recombines TRBV5-1 with TRBJ1-1; D is undetermined. From germline, CDR1 is SGHRS and CDR2 YFSETQ. This CDR3 is 18 amino acids long. The ends were cut back, 2 bases at V and 3 bases at J, with 23 bases in the middle. The CDR3 region is CASSFGTGRAGVDTEAFF. CDR3 in DNA: TGCGCCAGCAGCTTCGGAACCGGGAGGGCCGGCGTAGACACTGAAGCTTTCTTT.

This rearrangement joins TRBV5-1 to TRBJ1-6; tentative D call: TRBD1 (5 bases). Per germline, CDR1 SGHRS and CDR2 YFSETQ. The CDR3 loop spans 15 amino acids. V was trimmed by 4 bases and J by 5 bases, leaving 13 bases between them. This chain's CDR3 is CASSLRGTDNSPLHF. CDR3 DNA: TGCGCCAGCAGCCTCCGGGGGACGGATAATTCACCCCTCCACTTT. Together with reference TRBV5-1 and TRBJ1-6, the CDR3 gives the full variable domain: KAGVTQTPRYLIKTRGQQVTLSCSPISGHRSVSWYQQTPGQGLQFLFEYFSETQRNKGNFPGRFSGRQFSNSRSEMNVSTLELGDSALYLCASSLRGTDNSPLHFGNGTRLTVT.

The chain links TRBV7-9 to TRBJ2-3; TRBD2 agrees at 7 bases. Germline values: CDR1 SEHNR, CDR2 FQNEAQ (reference sequence). V was pared by 1 base and J by 1 base, with 5 bases of the junction left unmatched. This CDR3 spans 16 amino acids. CDR3 DNA sequence: TGTGCCAGCAGCTTAGGGGGGAGGGATCGCACAGATACGCAGTATTTT. Residues: CASSLGGRDRTDTQYF.

The chain links TRBV5-4 to TRBJ2-1; 7 nucleotides line up with TRBD2. This CDR3 comprises 16 residues. Germline trimming cut 3 bases from V and 4 bases from J; bases unmatched to any gene: 10. The germline gives CDR1 SGHNT, CDR2 YYREEE (reference sequence). CDR3: CASSSEGTKKYNEQFF. The CDR3 DNA follows: TGTGCCAGCAGCTCGGAAGGGACTAAGAAATACAATGAGCAGTTCTTC.

The rearrangement joins TRBV6-4 to TRBJ1-5; D ambiguous. Germline V gives CDR1 MRHNA, CDR2 SNTAGT. With 10 bases removed from V and 1 base from J, the gap between germline ends came to 14 bases. This CDR3 region has 14 residues. The CDR3 sequence is CAKHLTVSNQPQHF. The CDR3, as DNA: TGTGCCAAGCACTTGACGGTCAGCAATCAGCCCCAGCATTTT.

The chain joins TRBV19 to TRBJ2-5; maybe TRBD1 (5 bases). CDR1 and CDR2 from the germline V gene are LNHDA and SQIVND (reference sequence). The CDR3 runs 15 residues. V was trimmed by 4 bases and J by 0 bases, leaving 12 bases between them. Here the CDR3 DNA reads TGTGCCAGTAGTAGACGACAGAATTACCAAGAGACCCAGTACTTC. This sequence encodes CASSRRQNYQETQYF.